These 20 T cell receptor beta chains came from one sample sequenced in a study of T cell responses to AZD1222 COVID-19 vaccine. This table comes from immunoSEQ multiplex PCR, and its TCRdb copy is limited to in-frame clones, with some not included. The table has approximately 50,000 clones, 80% to 90% seen once. This material consisted of peripheral blood, taken on day 0 of AZD1222 vaccination. These receptor sequences come from an adult in good health.

The gene calls are TRBV24-1 and TRBJ1-3; D remains unclear. The germline V and J ends were trimmed by 3 bases and 5 bases, with 4 bases remaining between them. The CDR3 totals 12 residues. Germline-derived CDR1 and CDR2 are KGHDR and SFDVKD. The CDR3 loop is CATSDGRNTIYF. CDR3 DNA: TGTGCCACCAGTGATGGCAGAAACACCATATATTTT.

The chain joins TRBV30 to TRBJ2-7, with 8 bases aligning to TRBD1. This CDR3 comprises 18 residues. The junction had 16 bases not matched to a gene; V was cut back by 2 bases and J by 1 base. The germline V gene encodes CDR1 GTSNPN and CDR2 SVGIG (reference sequence). The CDR3 region is CAWSPDRVGEFASYEQYF. Here the CDR3 DNA reads TGTGCCTGGAGTCCGGACAGGGTGGGGGAGTTCGCTTCCTACGAGCAGTACTTC.

The CDR3 nucleotides read TGTGCCAGCAGTGAAGGGGGCGCGGACTATGGCTACACCTTC. Encoded protein: CASSEGGADYGYTF. The chain joins TRBV2 to TRBJ1-2; tentative D call: TRBD1 (5 bases). The ends were cut back, 1 base at V and 3 bases at J, with 9 bases in the middle. The CDR3 spans 14 residues. CDR1 is SNHLY, CDR2 FYNNEI, per germline.

This clone appeared a few times. The V and J genes are TRBV14 and TRBJ1-1; TRBD1 is a possible D gene (5 bases). Germline CDR1 and CDR2: SGHDN and FVKESK. The germline V and J ends were trimmed by 5 bases and 6 bases, with 22 bases remaining between them. The CDR3 loop spans 16 amino acids. The CDR3 protein is CASSRGKGRLFSEAFF. CDR3 sequence (DNA): TGTGCCAGCAGCAGGGGTAAGGGTCGGTTGTTCTCTGAAGCTTTCTTT.

The gene calls are TRBV29-1 and TRBJ2-7, with 8 bases lining up with TRBD1. The CDR3 loop spans 14 amino acids. The junction had 12 bases not matched to a gene; V was cut back by 4 bases and J by 7 bases. CDR1 and CDR2 (germline): SQVTM, ANQGSEA. The CDR3 bases are TGCAGCGTTGTAGGGCTGACAGGGGTCGAGGAGCAGTACTTC. It is translated as CSVVGLTGVEEQYF.

This clone is a singleton in its sample. This sequence joins TRBV7-9 and TRBJ2-3, with 7 bases identical to TRBD1. The CDR3 has 15 amino acids. CDR1 and CDR2 (germline): SEHNR, FQNEAQ (reference sequence). The V gene end was trimmed by 1 base and the J gene end by 4 bases; junction bases not matched to a gene: 5. The CDR3 spells CASSLDNRGADTQYF. CDR3 DNA sequence: TGTGCCAGCAGCTTAGATAACAGGGGAGCAGATACGCAGTATTTT.

This chain connects TRBV11-1 to TRBJ2-3, with 13 bases that match TRBD2. Germline values: CDR1 SGHAT, CDR2 FQDESV (reference sequence). Losses at the gene ends were 3 bases for V and 6 bases for J; bases not matched to a gene: 6. This CDR3 contains 16 residues. DNA of the CDR3: TGTGCCAGCAGCTTCCCTGGGACTAGCGGGACGGATACGCAGTATTTT. Its protein product is CASSFPGTSGTDTQYF.

This clone showed up just once. J is TRBJ1-1 and V is TRBV9; D unresolved. Trimming pared 0 bases from V and 2 bases from J, leaving 14 bases between. CDR3 length: 16 amino acids. From germline, CDR1 is SGDLS and CDR2 YYNGEE. In nucleotides, the CDR3 is TGTGCCAGCAGCGTAGGAATAGGCCTGGGAAACACTGAAGCTTTCTTT. This sequence encodes CASSVGIGLGNTEAFF.

The V call is TRBV19, the J call TRBJ2-7, with D uncertain. The CDR3 extends over 14 amino acids. Trimming left V 7 bases short and J 6 bases short, with 19 bases between. Looked up from germline, CDR1 is LNHDA and CDR2 is SQIVND (reference sequence). CDR3 sequence (DNA): TGTGCCAGTACCCGAGGTAGCCGGGCTGGCGAGCAGTACTTC. The encoded protein is CASTRGSRAGEQYF.

This clone was counted once. The chain carries TRBV7-2 and TRBJ2-2; 8 nucleotides line up with TRBD1. CDR3 length: 15 residues. Germline V lookup: CDR1 SGHTA, CDR2 FQGNSA. Unmatched junction bases numbered 6, after V lost 5 bases and J lost 4 bases. The CDR3, as DNA: TGTGCCAGCAGCCACGGGACAGGTATCACCGGGGAGCTGTTTTTT. Its translation: CASSHGTGITGELFF.

The chain links TRBV12-3 or TRBV12-4 to TRBJ2-5; D perhaps matches TRBD1 (6 bases). The CDR3 runs 13 residues. V dropped 3 bases and J dropped 5 bases, with 10 bases sitting between them. CDR3 protein: CASSFRGRETQYF. The DNA of the CDR3 is TGTGCCAGCAGTTTCAGGGGTAGGGAGACCCAGTACTTC.

V is TRBV7-9 and J is TRBJ1-5, with a weak D call TRBD1 (5 bases). CDR1 is SEHNR and CDR2 is FQNEAQ in the germline V gene (reference sequence). This CDR3 contains 14 residues. Trimming shortened V by 5 bases and J by 6 bases, and 14 bases separated the two germline ends. CDR3 amino acids: CASSPGTRGQPQHF. CDR3 nucleotide sequence: TGTGCCAGCAGCCCCGGGACGAGAGGTCAGCCCCAGCATTTT. Together with reference TRBV7-9 and TRBJ1-5, the CDR3 gives the full variable domain: DTGVSQNPRHKITKRGQNVTFRCDPISEHNRLYWYRQTLGQGPEFLTYFQNEAQLEKSRLLSDRFSAERPKGSFSTLEIQRTEQGDSAMYLCASSPGTRGQPQHFGDGTRLSIL.

The genes are TRBV5-6 and TRBJ2-7, with D perhaps TRBD2 (7 bases). The V and J ends lost 0 bases and 2 bases respectively, with 15 bases between them. Germline V gives CDR1 SGHDT, CDR2 YYEEEE. The CDR3 consists of 16 residues. CDR3 residues: CASSLGGGGSTYEQYF. CDR3 coding DNA: TGTGCCAGCAGCTTGGGCGGGGGCGGTAGCACCTACGAGCAGTACTTC.

The chain employs TRBV30 and TRBJ2-1; 11 nucleotides align to TRBD2. CDR3 length equals 16 residues. After removal of 0 bases from V and 4 bases from J, the junction contained 5 bases not matched to a gene. Germline V gives CDR1 GTSNPN, CDR2 SVGIG (reference sequence). The CDR3 loop reads CAWSVFGLAGYNEQFF. CDR3 sequence (DNA): TGTGCCTGGAGTGTGTTTGGACTAGCGGGTTACAATGAGCAGTTCTTC.

This chain links TRBV6-5 with TRBJ1-1; no clear D gene. V gave up 8 bases and J gave up 7 bases, with 8 bases separating them. CDR1 and CDR2 from the germline V gene are MNHEY and SVGAGI. This CDR3 contains 10 residues. The CDR3 sequence: CASGISEAFF. In DNA, the CDR3 is TGTGCCAGCGGTATTAGTGAAGCTTTCTTT.

This chain uses TRBV7-2 with TRBJ1-5, with D perhaps matching TRBD1 (5 bases). CDR3 length: 13 amino acids. Germline-derived CDR1 and CDR2 are SGHTA and FQGNSA. Deletions cut 3 bases from V and 9 bases from J, with 12 bases between. The CDR3 region is CASSFRTNGPQHF. The CDR3 nucleotides are TGTGCCAGCAGCTTCAGGACAAATGGGCCCCAGCATTTT.

The chain employs TRBV5-5 and TRBJ2-7, with 11 bases fitting TRBD2. After removal of 1 base from V and 1 base from J, the junction contained 4 bases not matched to a gene. Germline values: CDR1 SGHKS, CDR2 YYEKEE (reference sequence). The CDR3 extends over 16 amino acids. CDR3 in DNA: TGTGCCAGCAGCTTGCTTCTAGCGGGGGGATCCTACGAGCAGTACTTC. Its translation is CASSLLLAGGSYEQYF.

The rearrangement links TRBV6-5 to TRBJ2-7, with a possible D match to TRBD1 (6 bases). This CDR3 region has 13 residues. The germline V gene has CDR1 MNHEY and CDR2 SVGAGI. V lost 2 bases and J lost 7, with 12 bases in between. CDR3: CASSYEQGREQYF. CDR3 DNA: TGTGCCAGCAGTTACGAGCAGGGGCGAGAGCAGTACTTC.

The rearrangement uses TRBV29-1 and TRBJ1-1; no clear D. Germline V gene sequence: CDR1 SQVTM, CDR2 ANQGSEA. The CDR3 length is 11 residues. V lost 3 bases and J lost 1, with 3 bases in between. CDR3 DNA: TGCAGCGTTGAGGGGAACACTGAAGCTTTCTTT. This gives the protein CSVEGNTEAFF.

The chain links TRBV7-9 to TRBJ1-1, with D possibly being TRBD1 (5 bases). Germline V gives CDR1 SEHNR, CDR2 FQNEAQ (reference sequence). The CDR3 runs 12 residues. V gave up 3 bases and J gave up 7 bases, with 9 bases separating them. The CDR3 reads CASSLGDSEAFF. The CDR3 nucleotides are TGTGCCAGCAGCTTGGGCGACAGTGAAGCTTTCTTT.